This T cell receptor (beta chain) was captured by sequencing in a study of T cells expressing NK-cell markers (dated by TCRdb to the early 2020s). Regarding the complete study: TCR beta-chain repertoires were profiled in sorted CD3+CD56+NKG2C+, CD3+CD56+NKG2C- and CD3+CD56-NKG2C+ T-cell subsets from roughly eight donors. Illumina HiSeq 2000/2500, MiSeq or NextSeq was used to sequence libraries as 2 x 150 bp reads. The eight sequenced donors were randomly selected healthy volunteers, three men and five women. Of the eight sequenced donors, seven were found to be HCMV-seropositive and one was found to be HCMV-seronegative. The full study reports these points: It remained unclear whether the expanded NKG2C-expressing T cell clones were specific for HCMV antigens. Those dominant clonotypes were again the most abundant among CD3+CD56-NKG2C+ cells in a few donors, at roughly 25-60.1%. In several donors, the dominant CD3+CD56+NKG2C+ clonotypes ranked among the top 10 CD8+ clonotypes, making up about 1.0-8% of CD8+ T cells.

Comments on this clonotype: No antigen is known for it.

The CDR3 has 13 amino acids, counting the end cysteine and phenylalanine. This entry has no DNA. The run used an Illumina HiSeq 2000. TCR beta cDNA libraries were made by 5'RACE template switching that added a universal primer site and unique molecular identifiers. cDNA synthesis was primed from the TCR beta constant segment, followed by two successive PCR amplification steps. The original methods were these. MIGEC handled demultiplexing of the reads and grouping by UMI, while MiTCR was used to assemble and quantify clonotypes. To exclude erroneous sequences, only TCR cDNA sequences supported by at least two reads were retained. The tcR package was used for downstream repertoire analysis, and clonotypes were matched between fractions using CDR3 nucleotide sequence together with V segment. VDJmatch was used to annotate antigen specificity against VDJdb, with one amino acid substitution allowed in CDR3. TCRdb reprocessed the reads into one record per CDR3 protein sequence, lacking DNA. In this record, the V and J calls reflect TCRdb's handling and not the investigators' own analysis. The sample's records list about 550,000 distinct CDR3 sequences. Around 3.3% of the sample lies in the top ten.

HCMV serostatus was determined by detecting HCMV-specific IgG in serum with a commercial ELISA kit. Ficoll density gradient centrifugation was used to isolate peripheral blood mononuclear cells from blood. Sequenced material: blood T cells: a sorted CD56 or NKG2C T cell subset, CD4+ or CD8+ T cells, or bulk PBMC T cells (not recorded which). Recombination joined TRBV12-3 or TRBV12-4 with TRBJ2-7; lacking DNA, the TRBD2 call made by TCRdb goes unchecked. The TCR originated in a man between 18 and 29 years old in good health. Donor details come from another sample of the same person, matched by shared clones. The CDR3 region reads CASSTSGGYEQYF.